The entry that follows covers one T cell receptor (beta chain) sequence. What it recognizes is unknown. The data stem from a study of post-analysis software for immune sequencing data. Regarding the study as a whole: Five or six TRBV segments were significantly more frequent in patients than in controls. TRBV5-6, TRBV5-1 and TRBV20-1 were among these segments. Versus controls, multiple sclerosis patients showed significantly lower diversity (normalized Chao1).

V lost 4 bases to trimming and J lost 3 bases; unmatched junction nucleotides: 6. Germline values: CDR1 MNHEY, CDR2 SMNVEV (reference sequence). CDR3 length: 14 residues. Unique molecular identifiers were carried by the TCR beta cDNA libraries. TCRdb itself ran the PCR reads through MiXCR, one entry per CDR3 protein. The sample records around 710,000 distinct CDR3 sequences, 46% being singletons. The sequencing sample was made of blood. V and J are TRBV27 and TRBJ2-7, with 7 bases that match TRBD2. This TCR was sampled from a girl between 10 and 17 years old with multiple sclerosis. The chain's CDR3 is CASSYGGSRYEQYF. The CDR3, as DNA: TGTGCCAGCAGTTATGGCGGGAGCCGCTACGAGCAGTACTTC.